The TCR beta chain described here comes from a study of blood T cells in healthy people across ages. Study-level results: Changes seen in expanded clonotypes were possibly confounded by donor CMV status left unknown.

This CDR3 region has 15 residues. V dropped 2 bases and J dropped 1 base, with 12 bases sitting between them. Samples each had at least 5 micrograms of total RNA extracted. Through a sample-barcoded 5' primer and a J-beta primer mix, a second PCR was run for roughly 7 to 12 cycles. From the 5' RACE reads, TCRdb called clonotypes with MiXCR, one entry per CDR3 protein. Of 730,000 or so distinct CDR3 sequences in the sample, around 46% are singletons; the top ten hold 20% to 25%. Note on this clonotype: No antigen is known for it.

The material sequenced was blood. V gene TRBV12-3 or TRBV12-4 combines with J gene TRBJ2-7; D is possibly TRBD1 or TRBD2 (5 bases each). This TCR came from a woman in her sixties or seventies in good health. The CDR3 sequence: CASSLFWGKSYEQYF. CDR3 nucleotide sequence: TGTGCCAGCAGTTTATTTTGGGGGAAATCCTACGAGCAGTACTTC.